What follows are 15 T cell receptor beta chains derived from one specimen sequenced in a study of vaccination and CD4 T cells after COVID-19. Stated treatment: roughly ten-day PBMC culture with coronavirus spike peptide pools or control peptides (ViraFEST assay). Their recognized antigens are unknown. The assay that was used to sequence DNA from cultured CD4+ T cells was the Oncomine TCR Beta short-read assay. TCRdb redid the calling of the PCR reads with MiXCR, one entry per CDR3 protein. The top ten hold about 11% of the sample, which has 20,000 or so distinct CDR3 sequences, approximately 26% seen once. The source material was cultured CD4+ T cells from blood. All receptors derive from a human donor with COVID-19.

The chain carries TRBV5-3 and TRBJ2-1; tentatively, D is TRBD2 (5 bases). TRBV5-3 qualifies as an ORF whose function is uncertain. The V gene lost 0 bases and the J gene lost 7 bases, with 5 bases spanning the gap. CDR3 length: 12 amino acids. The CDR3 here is CARSLGGNEQFF. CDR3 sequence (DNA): TGTGCCAGAAGCTTGGGAGGGAATGAGCAGTTCTTC.

CDR3 sequence: CASTPKLGQGGRYNEQFF. CDR3 nucleotide sequence: TGTGCCAGCACCCCGAAACTTGGACAGGGAGGAAGGTACAATGAGCAGTTCTTC. The V gene is TRBV6-2 or TRBV6-3, the J gene TRBJ2-1; TRBD1 matches at 8 bases. V gave up 7 bases and J gave up 4 bases; unmatched junction bases: 18. The germline CDR1 and CDR2 sequences are MNHEY and SVGEGT. This CDR3 has 18 residues.

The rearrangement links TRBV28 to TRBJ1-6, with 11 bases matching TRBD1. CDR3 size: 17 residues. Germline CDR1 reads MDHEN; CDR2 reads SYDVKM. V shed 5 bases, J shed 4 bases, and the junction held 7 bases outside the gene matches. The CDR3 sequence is CASSPRTGGVYNSPLHF. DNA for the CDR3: TGTGCCAGCAGTCCAAGGACAGGGGGCGTATATAATTCACCCCTCCACTTT.

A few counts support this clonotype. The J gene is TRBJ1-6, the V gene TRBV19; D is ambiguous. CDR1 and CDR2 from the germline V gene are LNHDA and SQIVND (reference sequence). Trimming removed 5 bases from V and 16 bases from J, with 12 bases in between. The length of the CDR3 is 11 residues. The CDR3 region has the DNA TGTGCCAGTAGTTTGGACCGCCAACTCCACTTT. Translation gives CASSLDRQLHF.

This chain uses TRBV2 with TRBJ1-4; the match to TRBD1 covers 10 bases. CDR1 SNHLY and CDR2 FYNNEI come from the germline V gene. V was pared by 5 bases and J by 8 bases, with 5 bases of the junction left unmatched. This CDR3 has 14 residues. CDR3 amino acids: CASSRQGAQEKLFF. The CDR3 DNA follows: TGTGCCAGCAGTCGACAGGGGGCACAGGAAAAACTGTTTTTT.

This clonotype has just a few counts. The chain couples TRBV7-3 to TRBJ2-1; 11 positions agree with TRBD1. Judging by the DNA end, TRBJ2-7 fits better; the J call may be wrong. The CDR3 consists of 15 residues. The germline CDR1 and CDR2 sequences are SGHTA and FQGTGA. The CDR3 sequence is CASSLSPGQGVEQYF. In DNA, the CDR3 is TGTGCCAGCAGCTTAAGTCCGGGACAGGGGGTCGAGCAGTACTTC.

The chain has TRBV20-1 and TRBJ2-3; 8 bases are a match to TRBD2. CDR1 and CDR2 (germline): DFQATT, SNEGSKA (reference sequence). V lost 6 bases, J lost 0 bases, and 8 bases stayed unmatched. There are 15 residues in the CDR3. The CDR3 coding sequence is TGCAGTGCAGGCGCTGGCGGGGGGAGCACAGATACGCAGTATTTT. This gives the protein CSAGAGGGSTDTQYF.

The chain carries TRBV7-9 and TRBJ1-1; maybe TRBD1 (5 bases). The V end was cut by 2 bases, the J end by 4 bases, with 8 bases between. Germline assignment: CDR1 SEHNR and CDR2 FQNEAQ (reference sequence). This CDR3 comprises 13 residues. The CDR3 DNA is TGTGCCAGCAGCTTATCAACAGGCACTGAAGCTTTCTTT. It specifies CASSLSTGTEAFF.

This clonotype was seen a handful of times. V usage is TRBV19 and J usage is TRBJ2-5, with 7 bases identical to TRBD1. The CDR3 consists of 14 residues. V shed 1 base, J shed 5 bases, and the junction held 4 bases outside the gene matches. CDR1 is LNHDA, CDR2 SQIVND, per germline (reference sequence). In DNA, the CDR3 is TGTGCCAGTAGTATAGTACAGGGGTGGGAGACCCAGTACTTC. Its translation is CASSIVQGWETQYF.

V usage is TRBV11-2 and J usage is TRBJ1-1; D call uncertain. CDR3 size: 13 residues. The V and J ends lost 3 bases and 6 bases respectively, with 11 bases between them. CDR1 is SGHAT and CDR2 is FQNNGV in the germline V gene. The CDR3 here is CASSFGPYAEAFF. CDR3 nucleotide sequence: TGTGCCAGCAGCTTTGGGCCCTACGCTGAAGCTTTCTTT.

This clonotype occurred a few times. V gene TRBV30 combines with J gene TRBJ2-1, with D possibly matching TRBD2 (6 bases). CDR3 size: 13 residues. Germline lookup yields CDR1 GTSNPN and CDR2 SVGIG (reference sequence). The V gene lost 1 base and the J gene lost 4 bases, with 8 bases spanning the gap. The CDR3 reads CAWSAGEYNEQFF. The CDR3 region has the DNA TGTGCCTGGAGTGCGGGAGAATACAATGAGCAGTTCTTC.

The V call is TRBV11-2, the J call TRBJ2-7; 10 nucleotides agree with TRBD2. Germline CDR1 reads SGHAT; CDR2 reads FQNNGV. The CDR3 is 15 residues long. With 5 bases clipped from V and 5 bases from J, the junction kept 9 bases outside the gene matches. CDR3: CASSQSGGGFHEQYF. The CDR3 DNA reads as TGTGCCAGCAGCCAAAGCGGGGGGGGGTTCCACGAGCAGTACTTC.

In DNA form, the CDR3 reads TGTGCCAGCAGCTTGGCCGTGACAGCGAGCAATCAGCCCCAGCATTTT. Its protein is CASSLAVTASNQPQHF. The chain employs TRBV11-1 and TRBJ1-5; TRBD1 is a possible D gene (5 bases). The CDR3 is 16 amino acids. The germline V and J ends were trimmed by 3 bases and 1 base, with 13 bases remaining between them. The germline gives CDR1 SGHAT, CDR2 FQDESV (reference sequence).

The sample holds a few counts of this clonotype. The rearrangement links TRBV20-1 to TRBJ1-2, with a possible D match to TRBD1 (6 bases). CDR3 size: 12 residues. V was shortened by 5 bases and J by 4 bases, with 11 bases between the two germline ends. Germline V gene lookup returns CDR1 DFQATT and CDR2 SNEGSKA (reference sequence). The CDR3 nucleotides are TGCAGTGCTGAACAGGGTATCTATGGCTACACCTTC. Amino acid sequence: CSAEQGIYGYTF.

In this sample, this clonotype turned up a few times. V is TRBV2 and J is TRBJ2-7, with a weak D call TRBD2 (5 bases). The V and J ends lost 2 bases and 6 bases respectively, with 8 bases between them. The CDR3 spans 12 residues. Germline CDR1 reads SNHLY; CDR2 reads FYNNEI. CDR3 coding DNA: TGTGCCAGCAGTGAAAGAGGGTTCGAGCAGTACTTC. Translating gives CASSERGFEQYF.